Presented here are 8 T cell receptor beta chains from one specimen sequenced in a study of blood T cell repertoires in COVID-19. Sequencing was performed with immunoSEQ multiplex PCR; in TCRdb, only in-frame clones are kept and a portion is missing. The sample yields about 210,000 clones, roughly four fifths seen once. Sequenced: peripheral blood. These receptor sequences come from a middle-aged woman with acute or convalescent COVID-19.

V is TRBV10-3 and J is TRBJ1-2; D remains ambiguous. The CDR3 runs 13 residues. Trimming pared 6 bases from V and 8 bases from J, leaving 16 bases between. The germline V gene encodes CDR1 ENHRY and CDR2 SYGVKD. Here the CDR3 reads CAIRNETARGYTF. As DNA, the CDR3 is TGTGCCATCAGGAACGAGACCGCGAGGGGCTACACCTTC.

The chain employs TRBV3-1 (or the pseudogene TRBV3-2) and TRBJ1-2; D may be TRBD1 (6 bases). V shed 4 bases and J shed 5 bases, with 14 bases lying between them. The CDR3 has 14 amino acids. Germline V gene sequence: CDR1 LGHDT, CDR2 YNNKEL (reference sequence). The CDR3 region is CASSPIGQGYGYTF. In DNA, the CDR3 is TGTGCCAGCAGCCCAATCGGGCAGGGGTATGGCTACACCTTC.

The V and J genes are TRBV11-2 and TRBJ2-3; 8 nucleotides agree with TRBD2. The CDR3 extends over 16 amino acids. Germline V gene data show CDR1 as SGHAT and CDR2 as FQNNGV. Trimming cost V 5 bases and J 10 bases; bases outside gene matches: 17. This CDR3 is CASSTGTSIPKWAQYF. CDR3 DNA: TGTGCCAGCAGCACAGGGACTAGTATCCCTAAGTGGGCGCAGTATTTT. Drawing the rest from reference TRBV11-2 and TRBJ2-3, the complete variable domain is EAGVAQSPRYKIIEKRQSVAFWCNPISGHATLYWYQQILGQGPKLLIQFQNNGVVDDSQLPKDRFSAERLKGVDSTLKIQPAKLEDSAVYLCASSTGTSIPKWAQYFGPGTRLTVL.

This chain connects TRBV19 to TRBJ1-2; weak D call: TRBD1 (5 bases). CDR1 LNHDA and CDR2 SQIVND come from the germline V gene (reference sequence). The V gene lost 3 bases and the J gene lost 8 bases, with 13 bases spanning the gap. The length of the CDR3 is 13 residues. For the CDR3, the DNA is TGTGCCAGTAGTATTTTGCAGGGTGGGGGCTACACCTTC. Its protein is CASSILQGGGYTF.

The rearrangement links TRBV5-6 to TRBJ2-3, with 7 nucleotides matching TRBD1. CDR1 is SGHDT, CDR2 YYEEEE, per germline. The CDR3 contains 13 residues. Trimming removed 0 bases from V and 7 bases from J; junction bases left unmatched: 2. The CDR3 here is CASSLAGQYTQYF. The CDR3 DNA reads as TGTGCCAGCAGCTTGGCGGGACAGTATACGCAGTATTTT.

The chain is built from TRBV3-1 (or the pseudogene TRBV3-2) and TRBJ2-7; D is undetermined. This CDR3 spans 12 amino acids. The V gene lost 6 bases and the J gene lost 0 bases, with 6 bases spanning the gap. Germline CDR1 LGHDT, CDR2 YNNKEL (reference sequence). CDR3 sequence: CASRASSYEQYF. DNA of the CDR3: TGTGCCAGCAGGGCCAGCTCCTACGAGCAGTACTTC.

The V call is TRBV4-1, the J call TRBJ2-6; weak D call: TRBD1 (6 bases). The CDR3 spans 18 residues. V was clipped by 0 bases and J by 4 bases, with 16 bases between them. Germline V CDR1 and CDR2: MGHRA, YSYEKL. The CDR3 region has the DNA TGCGCCAGCAGCCAAGAAGGGCAGGGGATCGGGGGGGCCAACGTCCTGACTTTC. It codes for CASSQEGQGIGGANVLTF.

The chain is built from TRBV19 and TRBJ1-1, with TRBD1 identical over 10 bases. CDR1 and CDR2 from the germline V gene are LNHDA and SQIVND (reference sequence). V lost 7 bases, J lost 4 bases, and 9 bases stayed unmatched. This CDR3 is 15 amino acids long. CDR3 residues: CASTPWTGGPTEAFF. The CDR3 DNA reads as TGTGCCAGTACCCCCTGGACAGGGGGGCCCACTGAAGCTTTCTTT.